The 24 T cell receptor beta chains reported below all come from one sample, sequenced in a study of cytomegalovirus exposure and HLA in healthy donors. Repertoires were generated with immunoSEQ multiplex PCR, while TCRdb's copy carries only in-frame clones and drops some. The sample carries about 95,000 clones, around 85% recorded once. Sample: PBMCs. The receptors here all came from a man in his late teens or twenties in good health and CMV-seropositive.

The chain combines TRBV11-2 with TRBJ1-2; no reliable D call. Trimming pared 0 bases from V and 4 bases from J, leaving 12 bases between. The CDR3 has 15 residues. Germline V CDR1 and CDR2: SGHAT, FQNNGV. CDR3 sequence reads: CASSLERAGLYGYTF. The CDR3 DNA follows: TGTGCCAGCAGCTTAGAACGGGCAGGACTCTATGGCTACACCTTC.

This clone has more than one count but fewer than ten. This chain joins TRBV28 and TRBJ1-1; no clear D gene. The V gene's germline CDR1 is MDHEN and CDR2 SYDVKM. V was clipped by 6 bases and J by 3 bases, with 14 bases between them. The length of the CDR3 is 14 residues. In nucleotides, the CDR3 is TGTGCCAGCAGCCTCCCAGGACTGGACACTGAAGCTTTCTTT. The encoded protein is CASSLPGLDTEAFF.

The chain links TRBV5-1 to TRBJ2-2, with 11 bases matching TRBD1. Germline V lookup: CDR1 SGHRS, CDR2 YFSETQ. This CDR3 has 16 residues. Trimming cost V 5 bases and J 7 bases; bases outside gene matches: 10. The CDR3 sequence: CASRPSWTGGNGELFF. Written as DNA, the CDR3 is TGCGCCAGCAGACCTTCCTGGACAGGGGGCAACGGGGAGCTGTTTTTT.

This chain uses TRBV2 with TRBJ1-4, with TRBD1 identical over 9 bases. J lost 8 bases, V lost 4 bases, and 8 bases had no gene match. The CDR3 consists of 15 residues. Germline-derived CDR1 and CDR2 are SNHLY and FYNNEI. The CDR3 DNA is TGTGCCAGCAGTGGTTCCGGGACAGGGAAGGAAAAACTGTTTTTT. This codes for CASSGSGTGKEKLFF.

This sequence joins TRBV19 and TRBJ1-5, with 9 bases aligning to TRBD1. The CDR3 covers 15 residues. V was clipped by 7 bases and J by 5 bases; unmatched bases: 9. Germline V CDR1 and CDR2: LNHDA, SQIVND (reference sequence). The CDR3 nucleotides are TGTGCCAGTACCAAACAGGGGGCCTATTATCAGCCCCAGCATTTT. Translation: CASTKQGAYYQPQHF. Complete variable domain (other parts from reference TRBV19 and TRBJ1-5): DGGITQSPKYLFRKEGQNVTLSCEQNLNHDAMYWYRQDPGQGLRLIYYSQIVNDFQKGDIAEGYSVSREKKESFPLTVTSAQKNPTAFYLCASTKQGAYYQPQHFGDGTRLSIL.

The chain uses TRBV27 and TRBJ1-5, with TRBD1 as a possible D gene (5 bases). Germline values: CDR1 MNHEY, CDR2 SMNVEV (reference sequence). The CDR3 length is 14 residues. V shed 8 bases and J shed 7 bases, with 18 bases lying between them. CDR3 nucleotide sequence: TGTGCCAGCGGACCACGGGGGGTTTACCAGCCCCAGCATTTT. It codes for CASGPRGVYQPQHF.

The V gene is TRBV9, the J gene TRBJ1-2; D remains ambiguous. CDR1 is SGDLS and CDR2 is YYNGEE in the germline V gene. The CDR3 extends over 14 amino acids. Trimming removed 3 bases at V and 4 bases at J, with 13 bases between. The CDR3 loop reads CASSGSGKSYGYTF. CDR3 nucleotide sequence: TGTGCCAGCAGCGGTTCCGGGAAAAGCTATGGCTACACCTTC.

The chain joins TRBV5-6 to TRBJ2-1; TRBD1 might be the D (6 bases). The V end was cut by 3 bases, the J end by 1 base, with 14 bases between. The CDR3 has 16 amino acids. CDR1 and CDR2 (germline): SGHDT, YYEEEE. The CDR3 nucleotides read TGTGCCAGCAGCTCCTTAAAGACAGGTTCCTACAATGAGCAGTTCTTC. This encodes CASSSLKTGSYNEQFF.

The chain couples TRBV12-5 to TRBJ2-3; 8 nucleotides line up with TRBD2. CDR1 and CDR2 from the germline V gene are LGHNT and FRNRAP. The CDR3 is 12 residues long. With V trimmed by 9 bases and J by 6 bases, 5 bases remained unmatched. CDR3 bases: TGTGCTAGCGGGAGGGCCCTCGATACGCAGTATTTT. Its protein is CASGRALDTQYF.

The chain combines TRBV10-1 with TRBJ2-7; 8 bases align to TRBD1. The V and J ends lost 5 bases and 0 bases, in that order; junction bases with no gene match: 21. CDR1 is WNHNN, CDR2 SYGVQD, per germline (reference sequence). The CDR3 totals 20 residues. CDR3: CASSITYRGSTSLLSYEQYV. As DNA, the CDR3 is TGCGCCAGCAGTATTACCTACAGGGGGAGTACATCCCTCCTCTCCTACGAGCAGTACGTC.

CDR3 sequence reads: CASSDARRVDQPQHF. CDR3 in DNA: TGTGCCAGCAGCGACGCGAGGAGGGTCGATCAGCCCCAGCATTTT. This chain links TRBV28 with TRBJ1-5, with D unresolved. The CDR3 spans 15 residues. The V end lost 6 bases, the J end lost 5 bases, and 17 bases lay between the germline ends. Looked up from germline, CDR1 is MDHEN and CDR2 is SYDVKM.

The V gene is TRBV7-3, the J gene TRBJ2-2; 7 bases are shared with TRBD1. V was pared by 5 bases and J by 8 bases, with 14 bases of the junction left unmatched. The germline V gene has CDR1 SGHTA and CDR2 FQGTGA. The CDR3 extends over 16 amino acids. The CDR3 DNA reads as TGTGCCAGCAGCGCCTCCGGGACAGTGGGGTCGGGGGAGCTGTTTTTT. Translated, it gives CASSASGTVGSGELFF.

V is TRBV10-3 and J is TRBJ1-1, with 7 bases aligning to TRBD1. V was pared by 6 bases and J by 7 bases, with 8 bases of the junction left unmatched. Germline V gene sequence: CDR1 ENHRY, CDR2 SYGVKD. The CDR3 has 13 residues. This CDR3 is CAIRAGTVGEAFF. The CDR3 coding sequence is TGTGCCATCAGAGCCGGGACAGTGGGTGAAGCTTTCTTT.

The V and J genes are TRBV7-6 and TRBJ1-1, with D unclear. CDR3 length: 13 amino acids. Trimming took off 4 bases at V and 1 base at J, with 7 bases between the two ends. The germline V gene encodes CDR1 SGHVS and CDR2 FNYEAQ. The CDR3 DNA sequence: TGTGCCAGCAGCTCTCAGGCGAACACTGAAGCTTTCTTT. The encoded protein is CASSSQANTEAFF.

This chain connects TRBV27 to TRBJ2-2, with 10 positions matching TRBD2. Germline CDR1 MNHEY, CDR2 SMNVEV (reference sequence). This CDR3 comprises 18 residues. Unmatched junction bases numbered 14, after V lost 7 bases and J lost 3 bases. The CDR3 nucleotides are TGTGCCAGCACCCCCCTAGCGGGAGTTGATAAGGACACCGGGGAGCTGTTTTTT. Amino acid sequence: CASTPLAGVDKDTGELFF.

Here the CDR3 reads CASSGLTNYNEQFF. The DNA for the CDR3 is TGTGCCAGCAGCGGACTAACCAACTACAATGAGCAGTTCTTC. The rearrangement uses TRBV9 and TRBJ2-1, with D tentatively TRBD2 (5 bases). Germline V gives CDR1 SGDLS, CDR2 YYNGEE. Between the trimmed V and J ends, which lost 3 bases and 3 bases, there was a span of 10 bases. CDR3 length: 14 amino acids.

This chain links TRBV5-1 with TRBJ2-7; tentative D call: TRBD1 (6 bases). Germline values: CDR1 SGHRS, CDR2 YFSETQ. The V and J ends lost 5 bases and 2 bases respectively, with 17 bases between them. This CDR3 spans 15 amino acids. As DNA, the CDR3 is TGCGCCAGCAGGGCCCCCGCAGGGGCTACCTACGAGCAGTACTTC. The encoded protein is CASRAPAGATYEQYF.

The chain couples TRBV6-6 to TRBJ2-4; D perhaps matches TRBD2 (6 bases). Germline V gives CDR1 MNHNY, CDR2 SVGAGI (reference sequence). V shed 0 bases and J shed 9 bases, with 18 bases lying between them. The CDR3 has 16 residues. Here the CDR3 reads CASSYSTGRRAGIQYF. Here the CDR3 DNA reads TGTGCCAGCAGTTACTCGACGGGAAGGAGGGCGGGCATTCAGTACTTC.

This CDR3 is CANSEICLAGAPGYEQYV. The CDR3 DNA is TGTGCCAACAGTGAAATCTGTCTAGCGGGGGCCCCGGGGTACGAGCAGTACGTC. The V call is TRBV2, the J call TRBJ2-7; the match to TRBD2 covers 10 bases. CDR3 length: 18 amino acids. Germline V gene sequence: CDR1 SNHLY, CDR2 FYNNEI.

The chain recombines TRBV27 with TRBJ2-3; possibly TRBD1 for D (6 bases). Trimming took off 2 bases at V and 2 bases at J, with 8 bases between the two ends. There are 14 residues in the CDR3. CDR1 and CDR2 (germline): MNHEY, SMNVEV (reference sequence). The CDR3 protein is CASSLGGSTDTQYF. DNA for the CDR3: TGTGCCAGCAGTTTAGGGGGCTCCACAGATACGCAGTATTTT.

V usage is TRBV6-1 and J usage is TRBJ1-1, with a possible D match to TRBD1 (5 bases). V was pared by 6 bases and J by 0 bases, with 8 bases between. The CDR3 has 13 residues. In germline, CDR1 is MNHNS, CDR2 SASEGT. CDR3 sequence (DNA): TGTGCCAGCAGAGGACAAATGAACACTGAAGCTTTCTTT. Residues: CASRGQMNTEAFF.

This clone was seen a handful of times. This chain connects TRBV6-5 to TRBJ2-2, with D hard to call. The germline V gene has CDR1 MNHEY and CDR2 SVGAGI. V was shortened by 1 base and J by 4 bases, with 10 bases between the two germline ends. The CDR3 contains 15 residues. CDR3 nucleotides: TGTGCCAGCAGTTACTTCGCCTGGAGCACCGGGGAGCTGTTTTTT. It codes for CASSYFAWSTGELFF.

J is TRBJ2-3 and V is TRBV7-3; 12 nucleotides match TRBD2. CDR1 is SGHTA and CDR2 is FQGTGA in the germline V gene. The CDR3 runs to 18 residues. With V trimmed by 2 bases and J by 2 bases, 8 bases remained unmatched. CDR3 loop: CASSLVSSGRGDTDTQYF. The CDR3 DNA follows: TGTGCCAGCAGCTTAGTATCTAGCGGGAGGGGGGACACAGATACGCAGTATTTT.

This chain uses TRBV28 with TRBJ1-2; weak D call: TRBD1 (6 bases). The V end lost 4 bases, the J end lost 1 base, and 13 bases lay between the germline ends. This CDR3 region has 15 residues. CDR1 is MDHEN, CDR2 SYDVKM, per germline. The CDR3 loop reads CASSSLLDSNYGYTF. As DNA, the CDR3 is TGTGCCAGCAGTTCACTACTGGACAGTAACTATGGCTACACCTTC.